This TCR beta chain was documented in a study of blood T cells in healthy people across ages. A J-beta primer mix and a sample-barcoded 5' primer were used in a second PCR of roughly 7 to 12 cycles. TCRdb reprocessed the 5' RACE reads via MiXCR and lists one record per CDR3 protein. The sample records over a million distinct CDR3 sequences, 55% to 75% being singletons. Looked up from germline, CDR1 is LGHDT and CDR2 is YNNKEL (reference sequence). This CDR3 has 14 amino acids. Total RNA, at least 6 micrograms per sample, was extracted from PBMCs. This clonotype was found a few times. The antigen remains undetermined. Study-level points and caveats: Long-lived and aged donors differed, with more naive CD4+ cells and higher diversity in the long-lived.

The clonotype comes from a man between 18 and 35 years old in good health. This sequence joins TRBV3-1 and TRBJ2-4; tentatively, D is TRBD1 (6 bases). The better agreement between TRBJ2-7 and the DNA end casts doubt on the J call. Sequencing input: blood. The CDR3 bases are TGTGCCAGCAGCTACGGGGCAGGGGCCTACGAGCAGTACTTC. This sequence encodes CASSYGAGAYEQYF.